This is a list of T cell receptor beta chains from one sample in a study of healthy donors' naive CD4 and CD8 T cells. In TCRdb, the reads were re-called with MiXCR into one record per CDR3 protein. The table records about 180,000 distinct CDR3 sequences, nearly 75% of them present only once. Material: naive CD4+ and CD8+ T cells sorted from blood, pooled from several donors. These receptors all stem from a pool of human donors in good health; the sample pools cells from several healthy donors. CDR3s include the opening cysteine and the closing phenylalanine or tryptophan. Fields, in order: CDR3 length, D gene, J gene, V gene, clone size, CDR3 DNA, CDR3 protein. A D gene is named only where the DNA matches it firmly. Some rows mark clone size as missing; the rest say once, few, many or name a class of expanded clone.

len: 12; d_gene: -; j_gene: TRBJ2-3; v_gene: TRBV5-1; abundance: -; CDR3nt: TGCGCCAGCAGCTCCCGGATGGATACGCAGTATTTT; CDR3aa: CASSSRMDTQYF
len: 16; d_gene: TRBD2; j_gene: TRBJ2-3; v_gene: TRBV10-3; abundance: -; CDR3nt: TGTGCCATCAGTGAAATGTGGCGGGGGAACACAGATACGCAGTATTTT; CDR3aa: CAISEMWRGNTDTQYF
len: 15; d_gene: -; j_gene: TRBJ1-1; v_gene: TRBV12-3/TRBV12-4; abundance: -; CDR3nt: TGTGCCAGCAGTTTTAAGCGGCTGGGAGTCACTGAAGCTTTCTTT; CDR3aa: CASSFKRLGVTEAFF
len: 13; d_gene: -; j_gene: TRBJ1-1; v_gene: TRBV29-1; abundance: -; CDR3nt: TGCAGCGTTGTATCTCGACATAACACTGAAGCTTTCTTT; CDR3aa: CSVVSRHNTEAFF
len: 16; d_gene: TRBD1; j_gene: TRBJ2-1; v_gene: TRBV20-1; abundance: -; CDR3nt: TGCAGTGCTAGAGATCCGAGACAGGGGGCGGACAATGAGCAGTTCTTC; CDR3aa: CSARDPRQGADNEQFF
len: 14; d_gene: TRBD2; j_gene: TRBJ2-1; v_gene: TRBV5-1; abundance: -; CDR3nt: TGCGCCAGCGGTCCCGGGACTAGCTACAATGAGCAGTTCTTC; CDR3aa: CASGPGTSYNEQFF
len: 12; d_gene: TRBD1; j_gene: TRBJ2-5; v_gene: TRBV29-1; abundance: -; CDR3nt: TGCAGCGCTGGACAGGTCCAAGAGACCCAGTACTTC; CDR3aa: CSAGQVQETQYF
len: 16; d_gene: -; j_gene: TRBJ2-7; v_gene: TRBV6-1; abundance: -; CDR3nt: TGTGCCAGCAGTGAAGAGACGGGGCAGAGTCCCTACGAGCAGTACTTC; CDR3aa: CASSEETGQSPYEQYF
len: 13; d_gene: -; j_gene: TRBJ1-2; v_gene: TRBV6-6; abundance: -; CDR3nt: TGTGCCACCACCCCGGACGGGCGCTATGGCTACACCTTC; CDR3aa: CATTPDGRYGYTF
len: 16; d_gene: TRBD1; j_gene: TRBJ1-3; v_gene: TRBV5-1; abundance: few; CDR3nt: TGCGCCAGCAGCTCCGGACAGGGAGATTACGGAAACACCATATATTTT; CDR3aa: CASSSGQGDYGNTIYF
len: 16; d_gene: TRBD2; j_gene: TRBJ2-3; v_gene: TRBV5-1; abundance: -; CDR3nt: TGCGCCAGCAGCCCTGGACTAGCGGGGATCACAGATACGCAGTATTTT; CDR3aa: CASSPGLAGITDTQYF
len: 13; d_gene: -; j_gene: TRBJ1-2; v_gene: TRBV19; abundance: -; CDR3nt: TGTGCCAGTAGTACTGGACTCTACTATGGCTACACCTTC; CDR3aa: CASSTGLYYGYTF
len: 16; d_gene: TRBD2; j_gene: TRBJ2-5; v_gene: TRBV29-1; abundance: -; CDR3nt: TGCAGCGTTGAAGATATCGGACTAGCGGGAGTGGAGACCCAGTACTTC; CDR3aa: CSVEDIGLAGVETQYF
len: 14; d_gene: -; j_gene: TRBJ2-7; v_gene: TRBV2; abundance: -; CDR3nt: TGTGCCAGCACCGAAGGGACACCCTCCTACGAGCAGTACTTC; CDR3aa: CASTEGTPSYEQYF
len: 17; d_gene: TRBD1; j_gene: TRBJ2-7; v_gene: TRBV6-2/TRBV6-3; abundance: -; CDR3nt: TGTGCCAGCAGTTCCCTCGTACGGACAGGGGATTCCTACGAGCAGTACTTC; CDR3aa: CASSSLVRTGDSYEQYF
len: 14; d_gene: -; j_gene: TRBJ1-1; v_gene: TRBV29-1; abundance: few; CDR3nt: TGCAGCGTTGCCGGTACATCAGGGAACACTGAAGCTTTCTTT; CDR3aa: CSVAGTSGNTEAFF
len: 14; d_gene: -; j_gene: TRBJ2-4; v_gene: TRBV27; abundance: -; CDR3nt: TGTGCCAGCAGTCCCCGGGACCTATTAAACATTCAGTACTTC; CDR3aa: CASSPRDLLNIQYF
len: 13; d_gene: TRBD2; j_gene: TRBJ2-3; v_gene: TRBV29-1; abundance: -; CDR3nt: TGCAGCGTTGTAAGCGGGAGTGCAGATACGCAGTATTTT; CDR3aa: CSVVSGSADTQYF
len: 15; d_gene: -; j_gene: TRBJ1-2; v_gene: TRBV6-5; abundance: -; CDR3nt: TGTGCCAGCAGTTACTCGACGGCTACTAACTATGGCTACACCTTC; CDR3aa: CASSYSTATNYGYTF
len: 16; d_gene: -; j_gene: TRBJ2-2; v_gene: TRBV5-1; abundance: -; CDR3nt: TGCGCCAGCAGCTTGGGCGGGACTTGGAACACCGGGGAGCTGTTTTTT; CDR3aa: CASSLGGTWNTGELFF
len: 14; d_gene: -; j_gene: TRBJ1-6; v_gene: TRBV6-5; abundance: -; CDR3nt: TGTGCCAGCAGCTACGCCTTTGTCGGTTCACCCCTCCACTTT; CDR3aa: CASSYAFVGSPLHF
len: 11; d_gene: -; j_gene: TRBJ1-2; v_gene: TRBV19; abundance: -; CDR3nt: TGTGCCAGTAGGTTTGAAGAAGGATACACCTTC; CDR3aa: CASRFEEGYTF
len: 15; d_gene: TRBD1; j_gene: TRBJ1-2; v_gene: TRBV27; abundance: -; CDR3nt: TGTGCCAGCAGTTTATCCTGGACAGGGAACTATGGCTACACCTTC; CDR3aa: CASSLSWTGNYGYTF
len: 14; d_gene: TRBD1; j_gene: TRBJ1-2; v_gene: TRBV6-5; abundance: -; CDR3nt: TGTGCCAGCAAGGGGGCGGCGGGGAGCTATGGCTACACCTTC; CDR3aa: CASKGAAGSYGYTF
len: 16; d_gene: TRBD2; j_gene: TRBJ2-3; v_gene: TRBV6-6; abundance: once; CDR3nt: TGTGCCAGCAGTTTCGGGACTAGCGGCGCCACAGATACGCAGTATTTT; CDR3aa: CASSFGTSGATDTQYF
len: 14; d_gene: -; j_gene: TRBJ2-5; v_gene: TRBV24-1; abundance: -; CDR3nt: TGTGCCACCAGTGACCGACGGAGCCAAGAGACCCAGTACTTC; CDR3aa: CATSDRRSQETQYF
len: 13; d_gene: -; j_gene: TRBJ1-1; v_gene: TRBV12-3/TRBV12-4; abundance: -; CDR3nt: TGTGCCAGCAGTTTAACGTTGTTGAGTGAAGCTTTCTTT; CDR3aa: CASSLTLLSEAFF
len: 15; d_gene: TRBD1; j_gene: TRBJ2-1; v_gene: TRBV11-1; abundance: -; CDR3nt: TGTGCCAGCAGCTCCACCAGGGGGGACAGGAATGAGCAGTTCTTC; CDR3aa: CASSSTRGDRNEQFF
len: 12; d_gene: -; j_gene: TRBJ1-5; v_gene: TRBV18; abundance: -; CDR3nt: TGTGCCAGCTCACCAATGAATCAGCCCCAGCATTTT; CDR3aa: CASSPMNQPQHF
len: 14; d_gene: -; j_gene: TRBJ2-7; v_gene: TRBV15; abundance: -; CDR3nt: TGTGCCACCAGCAGAGATGGGCATCCATACGAGCAGTACTTC; CDR3aa: CATSRDGHPYEQYF
len: 15; d_gene: TRBD2; j_gene: TRBJ2-1; v_gene: TRBV29-1; abundance: -; CDR3nt: TGCAGCGTTGAATTGGTAGGGACGGGGGGCAATGAGCAGTTCTTC; CDR3aa: CSVELVGTGGNEQFF
len: 15; d_gene: -; j_gene: TRBJ1-5; v_gene: TRBV6-5; abundance: -; CDR3nt: TGTGCCAGCAGTTCACAGGGTTTAGGCAATCAGCCCCAGCATTTT; CDR3aa: CASSSQGLGNQPQHF
len: 13; d_gene: TRBD1; j_gene: TRBJ1-4; v_gene: TRBV29-1; abundance: -; CDR3nt: TGCAGCGTCGAGACAGGGGAACATGAAAAACTGTTTTTT; CDR3aa: CSVETGEHEKLFF
len: 13; d_gene: -; j_gene: TRBJ2-1; v_gene: TRBV19; abundance: few; CDR3nt: TGTGCCAGTAGGACTAACCCTGGAGGGGAGCAGTTCTTC; CDR3aa: CASRTNPGGEQFF
len: 14; d_gene: -; j_gene: TRBJ1-5; v_gene: TRBV19; abundance: few; CDR3nt: TGTGCCAGTAGTCTGTTCCCCACCAATCAGCCCCAGCATTTT; CDR3aa: CASSLFPTNQPQHF
len: 10; d_gene: -; j_gene: TRBJ1-1; v_gene: TRBV29-1; abundance: -; CDR3nt: TGCAGCGTCTTCAGGGGAAAGGCTTTCTTT; CDR3aa: CSVFRGKAFF
len: 14; d_gene: -; j_gene: TRBJ2-7; v_gene: TRBV20-1; abundance: once; CDR3nt: TGCAGTGCTAGGGGGGATACCAGGGCCTACGAGCAGTACTTC; CDR3aa: CSARGDTRAYEQYF
len: 17; d_gene: -; j_gene: TRBJ2-1; v_gene: TRBV6-5; abundance: -; CDR3nt: TGTGCCAGCAGTTACGCCGAGGGCCCCGGCCCAATCAATGAGCAGTTCTTC; CDR3aa: CASSYAEGPGPINEQFF
len: 15; d_gene: -; j_gene: TRBJ2-7; v_gene: TRBV19; abundance: -; CDR3nt: TGTGCCAGTAGTATTGGGGGGCTATACTCCTACGAGCAGTACTTC; CDR3aa: CASSIGGLYSYEQYF
len: 16; d_gene: -; j_gene: TRBJ1-2; v_gene: TRBV11-2; abundance: -; CDR3nt: TGTGCCAGCAGCTTAGACGGTACAGCTCTAGACTATGGCTACACCTTC; CDR3aa: CASSLDGTALDYGYTF
len: 14; d_gene: -; j_gene: TRBJ2-3; v_gene: TRBV6-5; abundance: once; CDR3nt: TGTGCCAGCAAGCCCCCGGGACTGGCAGATACGCAGTATTTT; CDR3aa: CASKPPGLADTQYF
len: 15; d_gene: -; j_gene: TRBJ2-3; v_gene: TRBV6-2/TRBV6-3; abundance: -; CDR3nt: TGTGCCAGCAGTTTAGGCAGGGGAGGCACAGATACGCAGTATTTT; CDR3aa: CASSLGRGGTDTQYF
len: 13; d_gene: -; j_gene: TRBJ1-1; v_gene: TRBV6-6; abundance: -; CDR3nt: TGTGCCAGCAGAGGACCGAAGAACACTGAAGCTTTCTTT; CDR3aa: CASRGPKNTEAFF
len: 13; d_gene: TRBD1; j_gene: TRBJ2-7; v_gene: TRBV5-4; abundance: -; CDR3nt: TGTGCCAGCAGCTACACAGGGGACTACGAGCAGTACTTC; CDR3aa: CASSYTGDYEQYF